The 5 T cell receptor beta chains below all came from one sample that was sequenced in a study of shared clonotypes between healthy human individuals. Only in-frame clones appear in the TCRdb table, and some are missing; sequencing was by immunoSEQ multiplex PCR. Among under 2,500,000 clones, 90% to 96% were seen once, and the ten largest hold approximately 0.13%. The sequenced sample was naive CD4+ T cells sorted from blood. The subset was: CD45RA+ positively selected. The receptors stem from a young man in good health.

Note on this clone: One end of the junction does not line up with germline, which may come from a read error. The chain uses TRBV7-7 and TRBJ2-3, with TRBD2 matching over 8 bases. Germline lookup yields CDR1 SSHAT and CDR2 FNYEAQ (reference sequence). The CDR3 totals 16 residues. The CDR3 DNA is TGTGCTAGCAGCCCGGGGGGGAGCGGGAGCACAGATACGCAGTATTTT. Translating gives CASSPGGSGSTDTQYF.

This chain uses TRBV5-8 with TRBJ2-7; possibly TRBD2 for D (5 bases). CDR3 length: 14 amino acids. Germline assignment: CDR1 SGHTS and CDR2 YDEGEE. Trimming left V 2 bases short and J 3 bases short, with 12 bases between. CDR3 in DNA: TGTGCCAGCAGCTTACCGGGGATTAGCTACGAGCAGTACTTC. Translating gives CASSLPGISYEQYF.

V is TRBV5-4 and J is TRBJ2-7, with 8 bases that match TRBD1. Germline assignment: CDR1 SGHNT and CDR2 YYREEE (reference sequence). V gave up 4 bases and J gave up 3 bases; unmatched junction bases: 6. The CDR3 extends over 14 amino acids. The CDR3 DNA reads as TGTGCCAGCAGCACTCGACAGGGGAGCTACGAGCAGTACTTC. As protein: CASSTRQGSYEQYF.

This sequence joins TRBV7-9 and TRBJ2-5; 9 nucleotides align to TRBD1. The CDR3 contains 15 residues. Germline trimming cut 5 bases from V and 5 bases from J; bases unmatched to any gene: 9. Germline V gives CDR1 SEHNR, CDR2 FQNEAQ (reference sequence). The DNA for the CDR3 is TGTGCCAGCAGCATCACCGGGACAGGGCGGGAGACCCAGTACTTC. Translated, it gives CASSITGTGRETQYF.

The rearrangement uses TRBV15 and TRBJ1-2; D remains ambiguous. The CDR3 sequence is 15 residues long. V was trimmed by 1 base and J by 4 bases, leaving 13 bases between them. Germline CDR1 and CDR2: LNHNV and YYDKDF (reference sequence). The CDR3 DNA reads as TGTGCCACCAGCAGAGCTAACCCTGTAGGCTATGGCTACACCTTC. Its translation: CATSRANPVGYGYTF.